One sample yielded the 27 T cell receptor beta chains listed below, sequenced in a study of technical replicates of blood from a handful of donors. Sequencing used immunoSEQ multiplex PCR; TCRdb keeps in-frame clones, though not all of them. The data contain fewer than 95,000 clones, about 93% of them seen just once; the ten biggest clones take up more than 0.2%. The sequenced sample was T cells isolated from PBMCs. The origin of the receptors is a human donor in good health.

The genes are TRBV19 and TRBJ1-2, with a tentative D call TRBD1 (6 bases). V was pared by 3 bases and J by 8 bases, with 31 bases between. CDR1 LNHDA and CDR2 SQIVND come from the germline V gene (reference sequence). This CDR3 comprises 19 residues. For the CDR3, the DNA is TGTGCCAGTAGTATTAGCCACTCAACAGGGATACGGCGGTTGTGGGGCTACACCTTC. Amino acids: CASSISHSTGIRRLWGYTF. Complete variable domain (other parts from reference TRBV19 and TRBJ1-2): DGGITQSPKYLFRKEGQNVTLSCEQNLNHDAMYWYRQDPGQGLRLIYYSQIVNDFQKGDIAEGYSVSREKKESFPLTVTSAQKNPTAFYLCASSISHSTGIRRLWGYTFGSGTRLTVV.

This chain uses TRBV18 with TRBJ1-2; D gene ambiguous. The CDR3 is 15 amino acids. From germline, CDR1 is KGHSH and CDR2 LQKENI. V lost 0 bases and J 2 bases, leaving 10 bases between the germline ends. CDR3 in DNA: TGTGCCAGCTCACCACCGGGCAAAACAAACTATGGCTACACCTTC. It is translated as CASSPPGKTNYGYTF.

This clone was seen more than once but under ten times. This sequence joins TRBV28 and TRBJ2-1, with D tentatively TRBD2 (7 bases). Germline values: CDR1 MDHEN, CDR2 SYDVKM. The ends were cut back, 2 bases at V and 14 bases at J, with 16 bases in the middle. The CDR3 loop spans 13 amino acids. CDR3: CASSLSAGAGKFF. Here the CDR3 DNA reads TGTGCCAGCAGTTTAAGTGCGGGGGCGGGGAAGTTCTTC.

The chain employs TRBV6-5 and TRBJ2-5; 8 positions match TRBD1. V dropped 6 bases and J dropped 2; count of bases not matched to a gene: 5. This CDR3 spans 14 amino acids. The V gene's germline CDR1 is MNHEY and CDR2 SVGAGI. This CDR3 reads CASSPRGPQETQYF. CDR3 DNA sequence: TGTGCCAGCAGCCCCAGGGGGCCTCAAGAGACCCAGTACTTC.

This clone was seen a single time. The chain links TRBV15 to TRBJ2-1; 8 bases line up with TRBD2. Germline CDR1 reads LNHNV; CDR2 reads YYDKDF (reference sequence). Unmatched junction bases numbered 9, after V lost 1 base and J lost 10 bases. The CDR3 spans 15 residues. CDR3 sequence: CATSRGGLGVREQFF. The DNA for the CDR3 is TGTGCCACCAGCAGAGGGGGACTAGGAGTCCGGGAGCAGTTCTTC.

This clone was seen more than once but under ten times. The CDR3 region is CASSYEQGNSPLHF. Here the CDR3 DNA reads TGTGCCAGCAGTTACGAACAGGGTAATTCACCCCTCCACTTT. The chain has TRBV6-6 and TRBJ1-6; a possible D gene is TRBD1 (6 bases). The CDR3 runs to 14 residues. Trimming stripped 2 bases from V and 6 bases from J, with 8 bases between. CDR1 is MNHNY, CDR2 SVGAGI, per germline (reference sequence).

The V gene is TRBV4-2, the J gene TRBJ1-1, with D maybe TRBD1 (6 bases). Germline V gene data show CDR1 as LGHNA and CDR2 as YNFKEQ. CDR3 length: 16 amino acids. With 4 bases removed from V and 4 bases from J, the gap between germline ends came to 19 bases. The chain's CDR3 is CASSLEGTSGSTEAFF. Written as DNA, the CDR3 is TGTGCCAGCAGCCTAGAGGGGACATCTGGGAGCACTGAAGCTTTCTTT.

This chain connects TRBV28 to TRBJ2-7; TRBD2 matches at 13 bases. The CDR3 is 15 residues long. V was pared by 6 bases and J by 0 bases, with 2 bases of the junction left unmatched. Germline CDR1 reads MDHEN; CDR2 reads SYDVKM. DNA for the CDR3: TGTGCCAGCAGGAGACTAGCGGGGGGCTCCTACGAGCAGTACTTC. It codes for CASRRLAGGSYEQYF.

V gene TRBV15 combines with J gene TRBJ1-2; 8 bases fit TRBD1. Germline assignment: CDR1 LNHNV and CDR2 YYDKDF (reference sequence). The CDR3 is 12 amino acids. After removal of 7 bases from V and 6 bases from J, the junction contained 4 bases not matched to a gene. CDR3 in amino acids: CATKDRGHGYTF. The DNA of the CDR3 is TGTGCCACCAAAGACAGGGGCCATGGCTACACCTTC.

The rearrangement joins TRBV7-8 to TRBJ2-7; TRBD2 matches at 7 bases. The germline gives CDR1 SGHVS, CDR2 FQNEAQ. This CDR3 is built from 15 residues. V lost 0 bases to trimming and J lost 2 bases; unmatched junction nucleotides: 4. The CDR3, as DNA: TGTGCCAGCAGCTTAGCGCGACTAGCCCCCTACGAGCAGTACTTC. It yields the protein CASSLARLAPYEQYF.

The chain is built from TRBV19 and TRBJ2-1, with TRBD2 matching 13 bases. The CDR3 spans 19 residues. Per the germline V gene, CDR1 is LNHDA and CDR2 is SQIVND (reference sequence). V gave up 5 bases and J gave up 0 bases; unmatched junction bases: 10. CDR3 in DNA: TGTGCCAGTAGTCAAATGACTAGCGGGAGGCGGGGCTCCTACAATGAGCAGTTCTTC. Its protein is CASSQMTSGRRGSYNEQFF.

This clone has just a few counts. V usage is TRBV29-1 and J usage is TRBJ1-1; D gene uncertain. The germline V and J ends were trimmed by 6 bases and 12 bases, with 14 bases remaining between them. There are 10 residues in the CDR3. The V gene's germline CDR1 is SQVTM and CDR2 ANQGSEA. The CDR3 protein is CSVDDAGTFF. The DNA of the CDR3 is TGCAGCGTCGACGACGCGGGAACTTTCTTT.

This clone was detected a few times. The rearrangement joins TRBV6-4 to TRBJ2-5, with 7 bases identical to TRBD1. Germline trimming cut 3 bases from V and 1 base from J; bases unmatched to any gene: 5. The CDR3 spans 15 residues. The V gene's germline CDR1 is MRHNA and CDR2 SNTAGT. This chain's CDR3 is CASSDLDRAQETQYF. The CDR3 nucleotides are TGTGCCAGCAGTGATCTTGACAGGGCCCAAGAGACCCAGTACTTC.

The chain joins TRBV19 to TRBJ1-4, with unresolved D. This CDR3 comprises 15 residues. V lost 1 base to trimming and J lost 1 base, with 7 bases between them. Germline CDR1 reads LNHDA; CDR2 reads SQIVND (reference sequence). The CDR3 protein is CASSIGRGTNEKLFF. CDR3 nucleotides: TGTGCCAGTAGTATAGGCAGAGGAACTAATGAAAAACTGTTTTTT.

This clone came up once. The rearrangement links TRBV18 to TRBJ1-1; D is possibly TRBD1 (6 bases). Germline V lookup: CDR1 KGHSH, CDR2 LQKENI. V was clipped by 6 bases and J by 1 base, with 9 bases between them. The CDR3 loop spans 13 amino acids. The CDR3: CASSQGQNTEAFF. In nucleotides, the CDR3 is TGTGCCAGCTCCCAGGGACAGAACACTGAAGCTTTCTTT.

The chain carries TRBV9 and TRBJ2-3; D is uncertain. The germline V and J ends were trimmed by 0 bases and 5 bases, with 4 bases remaining between them. CDR3 length: 12 residues. CDR1 is SGDLS and CDR2 is YYNGEE in the germline V gene. CDR3 loop: CASSVVGDTQYF. CDR3 DNA sequence: TGTGCCAGCAGCGTAGTCGGAGATACGCAGTATTTT.

This clone was counted a single time. The chain joins TRBV6-1 to TRBJ2-7; 7 bases fit TRBD1. V shed 5 bases and J 3 bases; nucleotides not matched to a gene: 4. The CDR3 is 13 residues long. CDR1 is MNHNS, CDR2 SASEGT, per germline. CDR3 residues: CASSPTGVYEQYF. The CDR3 DNA sequence: TGTGCCAGCAGTCCCACAGGGGTCTACGAGCAGTACTTC.

V is TRBV18 and J is TRBJ2-1, with 11 bases lining up with TRBD2. Per the germline V gene, CDR1 is KGHSH and CDR2 is LQKENI. CDR3 length equals 17 residues. V was clipped by 3 bases and J by 9 bases; unmatched bases: 13. The CDR3 protein is CASSPQTRLAGTVEQFF. The CDR3 DNA reads as TGTGCCAGCTCACCGCAAACGAGACTAGCGGGAACCGTTGAGCAGTTCTTC.

V gene TRBV9 combines with J gene TRBJ2-3, with D possibly matching TRBD2 (6 bases). This CDR3 region has 14 residues. From germline, CDR1 is SGDLS and CDR2 YYNGEE. Trimming left V 0 bases short and J 5 bases short, with 10 bases between. The CDR3 protein is CASSVAGRLDTQYF. CDR3 DNA: TGTGCCAGCAGCGTAGCTGGGAGGTTAGATACGCAGTATTTT.

This sequence joins TRBV19 and TRBJ2-1; TRBD1 might be the D (5 bases). The CDR3 is made up of 16 amino acids. Germline CDR1 reads LNHDA; CDR2 reads SQIVND (reference sequence). Trimming stripped 4 bases from V and 0 bases from J, with 13 bases between. CDR3 protein: CASSNYAGNSYNEQFF. CDR3 DNA: TGTGCCAGTAGTAACTATGCAGGGAACTCCTACAATGAGCAGTTCTTC.

The chain employs TRBV5-1 and TRBJ2-7; 8 nucleotides line up with TRBD1. CDR1 SGHRS and CDR2 YFSETQ come from the germline V gene. This CDR3 comprises 15 residues. V dropped 4 bases and J dropped 5; count of bases not matched to a gene: 11. This CDR3 is CASSPGQDEPHEQYF. The CDR3 DNA is TGCGCCAGCAGCCCGGGACAGGATGAACCTCACGAGCAGTACTTC.

A single count supports this clone. This rearrangement joins TRBV27 to TRBJ2-3; D is undetermined. Trimming left V 6 bases short and J 3 bases short, with 25 bases between. Germline V lookup: CDR1 MNHEY, CDR2 SMNVEV (reference sequence). This CDR3 is built from 18 residues. This chain's CDR3 is CASRSPSLRPGGTDTQYF. The CDR3 DNA reads TGTGCCAGCAGGAGCCCATCTCTCCGGCCAGGTGGAACAGATACGCAGTATTTT.

CDR3 loop: CASSEASGGELFF. The CDR3 region has the DNA TGTGCCAGCAGTGAAGCGTCAGGAGGGGAGCTGTTTTTT. The chain has TRBV6-1 and TRBJ2-2; no firm D call. The CDR3 runs to 13 residues. From germline, CDR1 is MNHNS and CDR2 SASEGT. V shed 0 bases and J shed 8 bases, with 7 bases lying between them.

The chain combines TRBV7-6 with TRBJ2-3, with D possibly being TRBD1 (6 bases). Germline-derived CDR1 and CDR2 are SGHVS and FNYEAQ. Trimming cost V 5 bases and J 7 bases, with 16 bases left between them. The CDR3 sequence is 14 residues long. CDR3 in amino acids: CASSQGAQGNTQYF. The CDR3 DNA reads TGTGCCAGCAGCCAAGGGGCCCAGGGGAATACGCAGTATTTT.

The chain combines TRBV27 with TRBJ2-1, with 12 bases matching TRBD2. The ends lost 6 bases at V and 8 bases at J; junction bases unmatched: 8. The CDR3 sequence is 15 residues long. Germline CDR1 MNHEY, CDR2 SMNVEV (reference sequence). The CDR3 region has the DNA TGTGCCAGCAGAAATCTAGCGGGAGGGCCCCATGAGCAGTTCTTC. This codes for CASRNLAGGPHEQFF.

This chain joins TRBV27 and TRBJ1-2; no reliable D call. The germline gives CDR1 MNHEY, CDR2 SMNVEV (reference sequence). Trimming stripped 3 bases from V and 8 bases from J, with 19 bases between. The CDR3 contains 15 residues. CDR3 region: CASSFKQEDFGGYTF. Here the CDR3 DNA reads TGTGCCAGCAGTTTTAAGCAAGAGGACTTCGGCGGCTACACCTTC.

This sequence joins TRBV7-8 and TRBJ1-1; D unclear. The V end lost 1 base, the J end lost 0 bases, and 9 bases lay between the germline ends. The CDR3 runs to 15 residues. Germline CDR1 reads SGHVS; CDR2 reads FQNEAQ. The CDR3 loop is CASSLVGGMNTEAFF. In DNA, the CDR3 is TGTGCCAGCAGCTTAGTGGGAGGGATGAACACTGAAGCTTTCTTT.